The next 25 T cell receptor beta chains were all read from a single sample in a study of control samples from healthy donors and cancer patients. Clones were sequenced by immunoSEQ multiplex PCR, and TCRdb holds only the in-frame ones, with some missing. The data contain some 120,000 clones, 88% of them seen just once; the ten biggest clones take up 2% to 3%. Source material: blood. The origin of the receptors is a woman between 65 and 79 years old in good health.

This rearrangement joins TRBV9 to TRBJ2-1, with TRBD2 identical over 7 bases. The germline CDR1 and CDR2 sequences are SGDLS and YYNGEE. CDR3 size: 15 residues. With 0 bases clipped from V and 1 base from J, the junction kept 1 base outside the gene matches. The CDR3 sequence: CASSVVGGSYNEQFF. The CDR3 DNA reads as TGTGCCAGCAGCGTAGTGGGGGGGTCCTACAATGAGCAGTTCTTC.

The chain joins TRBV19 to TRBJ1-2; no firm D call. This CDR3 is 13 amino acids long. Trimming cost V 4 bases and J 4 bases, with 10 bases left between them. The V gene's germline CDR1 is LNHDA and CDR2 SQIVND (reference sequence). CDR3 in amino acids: CASSTQVTYGYTF. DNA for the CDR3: TGTGCCAGTAGTACTCAGGTTACCTATGGCTACACCTTC.

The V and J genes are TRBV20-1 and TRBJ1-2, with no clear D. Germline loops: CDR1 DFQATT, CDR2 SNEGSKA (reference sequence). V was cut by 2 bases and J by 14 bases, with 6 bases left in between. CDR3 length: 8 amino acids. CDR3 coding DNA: TGCAGTGCTAGATACATAACCTTC. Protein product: CSARYITF.

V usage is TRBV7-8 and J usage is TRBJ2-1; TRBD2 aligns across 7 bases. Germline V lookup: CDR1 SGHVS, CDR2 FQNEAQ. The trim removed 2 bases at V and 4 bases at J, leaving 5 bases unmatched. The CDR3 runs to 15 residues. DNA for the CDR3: TGTGCCAGCAGCTTAAGAACTAGCGATTACAATGAGCAGTTCTTC. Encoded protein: CASSLRTSDYNEQFF.

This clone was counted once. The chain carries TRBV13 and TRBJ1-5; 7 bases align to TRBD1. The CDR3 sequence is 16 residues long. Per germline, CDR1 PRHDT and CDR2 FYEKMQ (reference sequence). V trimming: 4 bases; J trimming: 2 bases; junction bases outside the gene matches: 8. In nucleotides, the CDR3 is TGTGCCAGCAGCTACCCCAGGGGGAGGGGCAATCAGCCCCAGCATTTT. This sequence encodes CASSYPRGRGNQPQHF.

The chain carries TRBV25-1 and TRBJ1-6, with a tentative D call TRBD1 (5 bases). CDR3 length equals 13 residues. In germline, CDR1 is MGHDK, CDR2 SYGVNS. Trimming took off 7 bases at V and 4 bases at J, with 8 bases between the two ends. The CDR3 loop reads CASTPGYNSPLHF. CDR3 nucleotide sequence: TGTGCCAGCACCCCAGGGTATAATTCACCCCTCCACTTT.

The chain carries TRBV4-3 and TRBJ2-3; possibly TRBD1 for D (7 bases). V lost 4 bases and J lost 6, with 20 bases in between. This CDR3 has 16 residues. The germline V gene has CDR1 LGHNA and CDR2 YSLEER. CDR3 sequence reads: CASSLGQGGAGDTQYF. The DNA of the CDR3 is TGCGCCAGCAGCCTGGGCCAAGGGGGCGCGGGGGATACGCAGTATTTT.

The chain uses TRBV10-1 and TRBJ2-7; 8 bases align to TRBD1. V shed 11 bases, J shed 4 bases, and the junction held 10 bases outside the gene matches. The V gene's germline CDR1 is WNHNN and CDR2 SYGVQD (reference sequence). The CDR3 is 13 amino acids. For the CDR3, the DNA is TGCGCCGGCCTCAACAGGACAGGGTACGAGCAGTACTTC. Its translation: CAGLNRTGYEQYF.

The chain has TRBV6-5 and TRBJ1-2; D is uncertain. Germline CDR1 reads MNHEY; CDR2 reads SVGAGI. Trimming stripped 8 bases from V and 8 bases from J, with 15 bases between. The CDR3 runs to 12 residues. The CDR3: CASGGTARGYTF. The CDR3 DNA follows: TGTGCCAGCGGAGGAACGGCCAGGGGCTACACCTTC.

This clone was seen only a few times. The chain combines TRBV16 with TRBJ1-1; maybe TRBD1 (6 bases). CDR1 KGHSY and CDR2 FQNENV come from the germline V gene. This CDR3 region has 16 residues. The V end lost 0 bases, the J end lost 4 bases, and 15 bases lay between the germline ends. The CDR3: CASSQSHQGLVTEAFF. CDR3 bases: TGTGCCAGCAGCCAATCACATCAGGGGTTGGTCACTGAAGCTTTCTTT. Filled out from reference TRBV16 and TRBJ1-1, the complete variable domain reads GEEVAQTPKHLVRGEGQKAKLYCAPIKGHSYVFWYQQVLKNEFKFLISFQNENVFDETGMPKERFSAKCLPNSPCSLEIQATKLEDSAVYFCASSQSHQGLVTEAFFGQGTRLTVV.

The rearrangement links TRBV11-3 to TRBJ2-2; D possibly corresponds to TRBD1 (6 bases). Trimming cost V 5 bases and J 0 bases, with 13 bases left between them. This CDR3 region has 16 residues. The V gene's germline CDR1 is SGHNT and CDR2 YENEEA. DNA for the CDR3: TGTGCCAGCAGCCCGTGGACAGATACGAACACCGGGGAGCTGTTTTTT. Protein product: CASSPWTDTNTGELFF. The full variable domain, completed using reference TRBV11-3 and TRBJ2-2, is EAGVVQSPRYKIIEKKQPVAFWCNPISGHNTLYWYLQNLGQGPELLIRYENEEAVDDSQLPKDRFSAERLKGVDSTLKIQPAELGDSAVYLCASSPWTDTNTGELFFGEGSRLTVL.

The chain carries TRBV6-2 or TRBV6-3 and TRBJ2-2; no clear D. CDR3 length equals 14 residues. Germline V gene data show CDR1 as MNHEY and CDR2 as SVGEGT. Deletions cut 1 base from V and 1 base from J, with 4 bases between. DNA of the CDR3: TGTGCCAGCAGTTACTTCAGGAACACCGGGGAGCTGTTTTTT. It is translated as CASSYFRNTGELFF.

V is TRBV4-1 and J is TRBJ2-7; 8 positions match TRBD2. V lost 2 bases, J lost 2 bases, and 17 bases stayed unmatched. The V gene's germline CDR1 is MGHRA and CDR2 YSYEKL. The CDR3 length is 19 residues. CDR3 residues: CASSQKPSSRSGGTYEQYF. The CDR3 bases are TGCGCCAGCAGCCAAAAACCCTCCTCGAGGAGCGGGGGCACCTACGAGCAGTACTTC.

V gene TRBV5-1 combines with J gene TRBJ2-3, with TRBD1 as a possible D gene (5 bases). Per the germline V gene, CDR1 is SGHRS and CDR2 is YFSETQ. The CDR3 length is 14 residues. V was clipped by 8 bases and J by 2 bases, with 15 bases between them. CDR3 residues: CASLQGAPTDTQYF. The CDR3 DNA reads TGCGCCAGTTTACAAGGGGCCCCCACAGATACGCAGTATTTT.

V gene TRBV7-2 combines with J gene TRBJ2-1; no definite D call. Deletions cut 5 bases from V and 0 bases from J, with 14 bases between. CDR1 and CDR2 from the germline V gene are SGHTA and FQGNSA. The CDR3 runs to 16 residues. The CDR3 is CASSGLGPSSYNEQFF. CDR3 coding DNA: TGTGCCAGCAGCGGATTGGGCCCTAGCTCCTACAATGAGCAGTTCTTC.

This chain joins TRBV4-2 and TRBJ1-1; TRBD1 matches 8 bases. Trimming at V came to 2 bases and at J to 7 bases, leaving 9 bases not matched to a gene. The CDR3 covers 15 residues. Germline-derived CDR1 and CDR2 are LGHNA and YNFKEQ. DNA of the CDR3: TGTGCCAGCAGCCAATTACAGGGGGGCCTGCATGAAGCTTTCTTT. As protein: CASSQLQGGLHEAFF.

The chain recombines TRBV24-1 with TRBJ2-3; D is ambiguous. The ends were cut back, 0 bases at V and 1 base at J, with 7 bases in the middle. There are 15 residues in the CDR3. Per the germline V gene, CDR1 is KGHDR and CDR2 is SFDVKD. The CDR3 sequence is CATSDLVGRTDTQYF. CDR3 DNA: TGTGCCACCAGTGATTTGGTAGGGCGCACAGATACGCAGTATTTT.

The CDR3 loop is CASSDPDGTTNEKLFF. In nucleotides, the CDR3 is TGTGCCAGCAGTGACCCGGACGGGACAACTAATGAAAAACTGTTTTTT. This sequence joins TRBV6-2 or TRBV6-3 and TRBJ1-4, with D unresolved. The V gene's germline CDR1 is MNHEY and CDR2 SVGEGT. This CDR3 contains 16 residues. Trimming removed 5 bases at V and 0 bases at J, with 13 bases between.

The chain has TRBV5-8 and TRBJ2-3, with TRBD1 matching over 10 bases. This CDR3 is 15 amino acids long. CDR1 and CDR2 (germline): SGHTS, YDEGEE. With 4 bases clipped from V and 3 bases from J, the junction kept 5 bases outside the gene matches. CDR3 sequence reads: CASSQGTGDTDTQYF. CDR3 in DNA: TGTGCCAGCAGCCAAGGGACAGGGGATACAGATACGCAGTATTTT.

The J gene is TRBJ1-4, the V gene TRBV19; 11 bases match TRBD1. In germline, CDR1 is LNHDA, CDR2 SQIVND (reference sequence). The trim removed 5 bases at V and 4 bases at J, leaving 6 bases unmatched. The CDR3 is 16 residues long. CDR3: CASSPGQGDHNEKLFF. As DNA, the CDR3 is TGTGCCAGTAGTCCGGGACAGGGGGACCATAATGAAAAACTGTTTTTT.

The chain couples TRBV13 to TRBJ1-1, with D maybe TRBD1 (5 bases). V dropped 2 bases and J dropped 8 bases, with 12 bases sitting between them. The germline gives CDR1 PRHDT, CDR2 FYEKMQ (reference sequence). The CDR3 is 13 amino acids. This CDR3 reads CASSLPGTSEAFF. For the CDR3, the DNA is TGTGCCAGCAGCTTACCCGGGACTAGCGAAGCTTTCTTT.

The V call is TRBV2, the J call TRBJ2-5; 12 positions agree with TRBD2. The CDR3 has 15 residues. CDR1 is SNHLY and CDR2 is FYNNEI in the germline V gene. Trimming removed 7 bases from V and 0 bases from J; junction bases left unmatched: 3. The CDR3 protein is CASTWTSGDQETQYF. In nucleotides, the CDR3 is TGTGCCAGCACTTGGACTAGCGGGGACCAAGAGACCCAGTACTTC.

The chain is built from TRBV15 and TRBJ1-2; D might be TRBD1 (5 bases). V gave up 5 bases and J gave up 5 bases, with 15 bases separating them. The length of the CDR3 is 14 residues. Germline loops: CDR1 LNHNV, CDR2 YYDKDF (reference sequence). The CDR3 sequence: CATSRGREDYGYTF. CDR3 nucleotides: TGTGCCACCAGCCGGGGCAGGGAGGATTATGGCTACACCTTC. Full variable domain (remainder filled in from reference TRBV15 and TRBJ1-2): DAMVIQNPRYQVTQFGKPVTLSCSQTLNHNVMYWYQQKSSQAPKLLFHYYDKDFNNEADTPDNFQSRRPNTSFCFLDIRSPGLGDTAMYLCATSRGREDYGYTFGSGTRLTVV.

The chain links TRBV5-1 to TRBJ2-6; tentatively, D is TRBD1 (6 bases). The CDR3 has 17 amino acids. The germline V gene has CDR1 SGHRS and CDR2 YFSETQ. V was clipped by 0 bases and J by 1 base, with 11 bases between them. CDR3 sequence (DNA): TGCGCCAGCAGCTTGGACAGGGTGGGGTCTGGGGCCAACGTCCTGACTTTC. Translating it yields CASSLDRVGSGANVLTF.

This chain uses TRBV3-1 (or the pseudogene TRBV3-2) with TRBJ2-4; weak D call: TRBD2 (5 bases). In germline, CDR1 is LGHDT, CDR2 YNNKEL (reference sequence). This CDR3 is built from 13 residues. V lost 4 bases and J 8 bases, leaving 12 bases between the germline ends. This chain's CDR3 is CASSPRRRDIQYF. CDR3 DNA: TGTGCCAGCAGCCCACGACGGCGGGACATTCAGTACTTC.